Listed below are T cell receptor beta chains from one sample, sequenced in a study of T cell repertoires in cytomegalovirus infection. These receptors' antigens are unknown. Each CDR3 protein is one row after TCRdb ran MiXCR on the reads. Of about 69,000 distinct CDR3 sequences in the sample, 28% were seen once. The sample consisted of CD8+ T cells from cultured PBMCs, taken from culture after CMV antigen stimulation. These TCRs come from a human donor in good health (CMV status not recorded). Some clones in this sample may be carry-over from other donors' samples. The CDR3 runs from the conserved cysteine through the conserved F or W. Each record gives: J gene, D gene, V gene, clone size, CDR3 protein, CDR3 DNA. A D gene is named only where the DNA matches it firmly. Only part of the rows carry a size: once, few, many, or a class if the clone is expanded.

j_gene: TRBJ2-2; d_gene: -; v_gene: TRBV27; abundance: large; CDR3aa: CASSDPTGELFF; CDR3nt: TGTGCCAGCAGCGACCCGACGGGGGAGCTGTTTTTT
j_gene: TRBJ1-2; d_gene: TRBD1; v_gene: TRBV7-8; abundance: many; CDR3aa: CASSPDTGTANYGYTF; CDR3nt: TGTGCCAGCAGCCCGGACACGGGGACAGCTAACTATGGCTACACCTTC
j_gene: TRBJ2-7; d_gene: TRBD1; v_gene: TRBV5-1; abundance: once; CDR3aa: CASSIHGQGMYEQYF; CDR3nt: TGCGCCAGCAGCATACACGGACAGGGAATGTACGAGCAGTACTTC
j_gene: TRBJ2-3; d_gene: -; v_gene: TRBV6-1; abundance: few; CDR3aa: CASRRTNRDTQYF; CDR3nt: TGTGCCAGCAGGCGGACAAACCGAGATACGCAGTATTTT
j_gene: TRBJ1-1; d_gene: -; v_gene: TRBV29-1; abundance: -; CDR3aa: CSVVGEDGTVNTEAFF; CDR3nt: TGCAGCGTTGTGGGGGAAGACGGGACGGTGAACACTGAAGCTTTCTTT
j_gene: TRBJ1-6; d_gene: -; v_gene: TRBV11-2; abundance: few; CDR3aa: CASSPGGSYNSPLHF; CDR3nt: TGTGCCAGCAGCCCGGGCGGCTCCTATAATTCACCCCTCCACTTT
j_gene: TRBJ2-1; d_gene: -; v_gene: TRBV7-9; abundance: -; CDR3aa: CASSLAPVNEQFF; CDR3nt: TGTGCCAGCAGCTTAGCGCCGGTGAATGAGCAGTTCTTC
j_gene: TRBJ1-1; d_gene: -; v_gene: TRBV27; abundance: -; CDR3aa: CASKPGRNTEAFF; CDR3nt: TGTGCCAGCAAACCGGGAAGGAACACTGAAGCTTTCTTT
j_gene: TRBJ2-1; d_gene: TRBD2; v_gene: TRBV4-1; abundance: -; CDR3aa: CASSQPLAGLDNEQFF; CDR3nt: TGCGCCAGCAGCCAACCGCTAGCGGGACTTGACAATGAGCAGTTCTTC
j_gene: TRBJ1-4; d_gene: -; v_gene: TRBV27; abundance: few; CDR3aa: CASSRGLGEKLFF; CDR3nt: TGTGCCAGCTCCCGGGGTTTGGGGGAAAAACTGTTTTTT
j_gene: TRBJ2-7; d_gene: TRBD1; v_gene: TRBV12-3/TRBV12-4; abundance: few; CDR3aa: CASSPGQGDYEQYF; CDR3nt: TGTGCCAGCAGCCCGGGACAGGGAGACTACGAGCAGTACTTC
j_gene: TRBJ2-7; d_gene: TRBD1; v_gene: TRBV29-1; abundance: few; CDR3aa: CSVGGTGGDPYEQYF; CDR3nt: TGCAGCGTTGGTGGGACAGGGGGCGATCCCTACGAGCAGTACTTC
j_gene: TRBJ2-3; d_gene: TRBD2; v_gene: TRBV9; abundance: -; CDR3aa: CASSLGTSGGMGETQYF; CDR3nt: TGTGCCAGCAGCCTCGGGACTAGCGGGGGCATGGGGGAGACGCAGTATTTT
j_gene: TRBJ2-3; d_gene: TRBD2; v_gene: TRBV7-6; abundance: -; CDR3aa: CASTRGSGGADTQYF; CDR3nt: TGTGCCAGCACCCGGGGTAGCGGGGGAGCAGATACGCAGTATTTT
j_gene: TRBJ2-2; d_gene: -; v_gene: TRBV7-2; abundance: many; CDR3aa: CASSGGGGELFF; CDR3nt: TGTGCCAGCAGCGGGGGAGGCGGGGAGCTGTTTTTT
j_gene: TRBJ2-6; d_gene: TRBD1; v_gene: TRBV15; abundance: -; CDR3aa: CATSPDRESSGANVLTF; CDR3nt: TGTGCCACCAGCCCCGACAGGGAGAGCTCTGGGGCCAACGTCCTGACTTTC
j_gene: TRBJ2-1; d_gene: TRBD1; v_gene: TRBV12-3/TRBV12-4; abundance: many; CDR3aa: CASSPYDRVDEQFF; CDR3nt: TGTGCCAGCAGTCCATACGACAGGGTAGATGAGCAGTTCTTC
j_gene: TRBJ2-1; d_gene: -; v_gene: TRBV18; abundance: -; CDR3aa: CASSPNDNEQFF; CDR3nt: TGTGCCAGCTCACCAAACGACAATGAGCAGTTCTTC
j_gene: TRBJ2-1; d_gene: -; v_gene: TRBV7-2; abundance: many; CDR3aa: CASSLAYELAEYNEQFF; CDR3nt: TGTGCCAGCAGCTTAGCGTATGAACTAGCAGAATACAATGAGCAGTTCTTC
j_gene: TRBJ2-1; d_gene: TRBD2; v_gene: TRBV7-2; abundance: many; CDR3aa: CASSSLAGDFNEQFF; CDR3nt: TGTGCCAGCAGCTCTCTAGCGGGGGACTTCAATGAGCAGTTCTTC
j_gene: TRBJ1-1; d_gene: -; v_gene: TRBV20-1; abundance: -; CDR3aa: CSARQGGVDTEAFF; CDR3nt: TGCAGTGCTAGACAGGGAGGGGTAGATACTGAAGCTTTCTTT
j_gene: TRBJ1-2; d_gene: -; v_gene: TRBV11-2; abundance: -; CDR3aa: CASSLEGQPLSYGYTF; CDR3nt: TGTGCCAGCAGCTTAGAAGGACAGCCCCTCTCCTATGGCTACACCTTC
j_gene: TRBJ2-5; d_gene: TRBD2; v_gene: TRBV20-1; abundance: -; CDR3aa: CSARSGLAGAETQYF; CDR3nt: TGCAGTGCTAGATCCGGACTAGCGGGAGCAGAGACCCAGTACTTC
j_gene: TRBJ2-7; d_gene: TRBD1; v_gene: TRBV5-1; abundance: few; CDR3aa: CASSPGTDSYEQYF; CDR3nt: TGCGCCAGCAGCCCCGGGACAGACTCCTACGAGCAGTACTTC
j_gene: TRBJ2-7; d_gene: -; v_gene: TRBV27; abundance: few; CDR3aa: CASNPDRPFSYEQYF; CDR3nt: TGTGCCAGCAACCCCGACAGGCCCTTCTCCTACGAGCAGTACTTC
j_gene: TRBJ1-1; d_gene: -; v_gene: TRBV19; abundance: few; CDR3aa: CASSIDRGFEAFF; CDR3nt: TGTGCCAGTAGTATAGATCGGGGGTTTGAAGCTTTCTTT
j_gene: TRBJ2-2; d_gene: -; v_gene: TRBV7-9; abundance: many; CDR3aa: CASSPPNRSTGELFF; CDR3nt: TGTGCCAGCAGCCCCCCGAACCGATCCACCGGGGAGCTGTTTTTT
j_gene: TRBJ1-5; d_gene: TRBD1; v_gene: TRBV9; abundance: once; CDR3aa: CASISFWTGINQPQHF; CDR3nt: TGTGCCAGCATCAGTTTTTGGACAGGGATAAATCAGCCCCAGCATTTT
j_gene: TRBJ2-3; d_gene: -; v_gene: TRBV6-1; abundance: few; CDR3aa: CASKLWGGGPTDTQYF; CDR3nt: TGTGCCAGCAAGCTCTGGGGGGGGGGCCCTACAGATACGCAGTATTTT
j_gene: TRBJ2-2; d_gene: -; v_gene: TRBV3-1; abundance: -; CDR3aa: CATRGSGTGELFF; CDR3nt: TGTGCCACCCGGGGGAGCGGAACCGGGGAGCTGTTTTTT
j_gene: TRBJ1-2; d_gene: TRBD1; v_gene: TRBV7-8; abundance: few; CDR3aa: CASSLGTGGTGYTF; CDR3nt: TGTGCCAGCAGTCTTGGGACAGGGGGCACTGGCTACACCTTC
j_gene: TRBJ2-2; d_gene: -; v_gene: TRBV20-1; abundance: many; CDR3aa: CSARDGQVDTGELFF; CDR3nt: TGCAGTGCTAGAGATGGTCAGGTTGACACCGGGGAGCTGTTTTTT
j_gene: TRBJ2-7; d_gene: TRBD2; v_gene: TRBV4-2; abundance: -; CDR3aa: CASSQGLADSYEQYF; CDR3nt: TGTGCCAGCAGCCAGGGACTAGCGGACTCCTACGAGCAGTACTTC
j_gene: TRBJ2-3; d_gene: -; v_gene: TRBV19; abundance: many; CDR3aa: CASSSDTASTDTQYF; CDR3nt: TGTGCCAGTAGTTCGGACACCGCTAGCACAGATACGCAGTATTTT
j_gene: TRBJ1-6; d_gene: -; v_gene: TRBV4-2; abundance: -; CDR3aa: CASSQDQGLENSPLHF; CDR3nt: TGTGCCAGCAGCCAAGATCAGGGCTTAGAGAATTCACCCCTCCACTTT
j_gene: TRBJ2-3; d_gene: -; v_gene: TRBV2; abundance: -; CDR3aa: CASSGGLSTDTQYF; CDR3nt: TGTGCCAGCAGCGGGGGGCTTAGCACAGATACGCAGTATTTT
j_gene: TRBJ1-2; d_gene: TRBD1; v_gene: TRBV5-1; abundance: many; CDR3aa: CASSLSPTGSNGYTF; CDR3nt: TGCGCCAGCAGCTTGTCCCCGACAGGGAGTAATGGCTACACCTTC
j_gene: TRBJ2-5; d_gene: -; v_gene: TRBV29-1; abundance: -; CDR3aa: CSVEAQVGWGGSQETQYF; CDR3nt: TGCAGCGTTGAAGCGCAGGTTGGATGGGGAGGTAGCCAAGAGACCCAGTACTTC
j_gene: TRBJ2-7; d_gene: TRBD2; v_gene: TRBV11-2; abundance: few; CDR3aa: CASSSPGLAGHRLIEQYF; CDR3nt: TGTGCCAGCAGCTCACCAGGACTAGCGGGTCACCGCCTAATCGAGCAGTACTTC
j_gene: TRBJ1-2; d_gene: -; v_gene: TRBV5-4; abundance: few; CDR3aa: CASSLGDFYGYTF; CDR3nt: TGTGCCAGCAGCTTGGGCGATTTCTATGGCTACACCTTC
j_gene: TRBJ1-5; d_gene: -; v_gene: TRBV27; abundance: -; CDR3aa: CASSSLPNQPQHF; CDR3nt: TGTGCCAGCAGTTCCCTCCCAAATCAGCCCCAGCATTTT
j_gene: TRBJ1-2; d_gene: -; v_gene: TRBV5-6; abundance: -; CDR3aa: CASSLAGHRSVGYTF; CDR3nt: TGTGCCAGCAGCTTGGCGGGACATAGGTCTGTCGGCTACACCTTC